The clone carrying this TCR beta chain was observed a few times. Its target is unknown. Germline V gives CDR1 GTSNPN, CDR2 SVGIG (reference sequence). The CDR3 sequence is 12 residues long. The V and J ends lost 2 bases and 4 bases respectively, with 8 bases between them. This specimen belongs to a study of beta chain features in type 1 diabetes. Study as a whole: Examination covered under 120 million sorted cells spanning all samples. Study results and caveats: Diminished insertions and augmented deletions at VDJ junctions characterized type 1 diabetes patients. Shortening of TCRB CDR3s, moderate but significant, appeared in all four CD4+ subsets of Type 1 diabetes patients. The analysis here could not establish whether HLA type shapes TCRB rearrangement.

The sequenced template was cDNA made from the entire isolated RNA. Produced via immunoSEQ multiplex PCR; TCRdb's table is partial and in-frame only. The sample records about 660,000 clones, about 14% being singletons. The specimen sequenced was naive CD4+ T cells from blood. This chain connects TRBV30 to TRBJ2-5; D is unresolved. This TCR was sampled from a man between 18 and 35 years old with type 1 diabetes. The CDR3 sequence is CAWSRSRETQYF. Written as DNA, the CDR3 is TGTGCCTGGAGTAGGAGCCGAGAGACCCAGTACTTC. The variable domain in full, with the rest retrieved from reference TRBV30 and TRBJ2-5, is SQTIHQWPATLVQPVGSPLSLECTVEGTSNPNLYWYRQAAGRGLQLLFYSVGIGQISSEVPQNLSASRPQDRQFILSSKKLLLSDSGFYLCAWSRSRETQYFGPGTRLLVL.